This T cell receptor beta chain stems from a study of blood T cell repertoires in COVID-19. About the research overall: Researchers got acute and convalescent COVID-19 samples from the United States, Italy and Spain. Sample material is recorded as cDNA or gDNA derived from T cells, B-cell-depleted T cells, or PBMCs.

In the study's own analysis: Counts of nucleated cells, estimated from reference gene primer amplification, were obtained. Only in-frame clones appear in the TCRdb table, and some are missing; sequencing was by immunoSEQ multiplex PCR. V, J and clone size reflect that table, while D and trimming were determined from the DNA. The table has some 160,000 clones, 88% seen once. This receptor was identified in a man aged 50 to 60 who had recovered from COVID-19. Specimen: peripheral blood.

The CDR3: CASSLMGRGRMETQYF. The CDR3 nucleotides are TGCGCCAGCAGCTTGATGGGCAGGGGGCGTATGGAGACCCAGTACTTC. The genes are TRBV5-1 and TRBJ2-5; 8 bases line up with TRBD1. Germline V gene data show CDR1 as SGHRS and CDR2 as YFSETQ. This CDR3 has 16 residues. After removal of 1 base from V and 5 bases from J, the junction contained 10 bases not matched to a gene.